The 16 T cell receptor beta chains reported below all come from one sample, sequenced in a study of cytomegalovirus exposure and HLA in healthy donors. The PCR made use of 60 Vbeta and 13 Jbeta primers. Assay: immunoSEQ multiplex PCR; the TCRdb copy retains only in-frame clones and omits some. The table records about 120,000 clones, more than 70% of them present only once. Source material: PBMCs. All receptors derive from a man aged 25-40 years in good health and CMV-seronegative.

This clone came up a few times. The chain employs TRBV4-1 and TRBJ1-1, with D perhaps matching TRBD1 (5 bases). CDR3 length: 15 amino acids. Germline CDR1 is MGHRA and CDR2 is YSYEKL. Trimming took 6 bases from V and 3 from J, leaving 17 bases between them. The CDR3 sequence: CASSLPPGGDTEAFF. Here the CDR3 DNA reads TGCGCCAGCAGTCTGCCGCCGGGGGGGGACACTGAAGCTTTCTTT.

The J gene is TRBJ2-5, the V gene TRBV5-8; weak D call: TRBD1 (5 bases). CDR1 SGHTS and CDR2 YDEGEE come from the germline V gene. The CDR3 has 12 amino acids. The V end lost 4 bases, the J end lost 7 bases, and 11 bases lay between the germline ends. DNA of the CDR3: TGTGCCAGCAGCCACGCCCAGGGGACCCAGTACTTC. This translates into CASSHAQGTQYF.

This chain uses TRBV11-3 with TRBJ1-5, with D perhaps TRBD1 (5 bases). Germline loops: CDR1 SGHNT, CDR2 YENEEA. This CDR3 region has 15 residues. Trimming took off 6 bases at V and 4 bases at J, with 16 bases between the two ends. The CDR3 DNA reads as TGTGCCAGCAGACTATCGACAGAAGAGAATCAGCCCCAGCATTTT. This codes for CASRLSTEENQPQHF.

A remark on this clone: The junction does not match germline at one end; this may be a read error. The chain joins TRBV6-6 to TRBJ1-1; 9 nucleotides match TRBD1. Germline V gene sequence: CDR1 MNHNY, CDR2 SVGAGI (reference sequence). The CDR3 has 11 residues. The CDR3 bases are TGTGCCAGCAGTTACAACTGGGACAGGGTATTT. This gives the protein CASSYNWDRVF.

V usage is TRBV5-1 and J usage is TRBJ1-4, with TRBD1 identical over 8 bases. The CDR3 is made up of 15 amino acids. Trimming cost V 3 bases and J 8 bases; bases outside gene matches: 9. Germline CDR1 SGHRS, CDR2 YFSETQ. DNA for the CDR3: TGCGCCAGCAGCTCTACTGGACAGGGAAGGGAAAAACTGTTTTTT. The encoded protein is CASSSTGQGREKLFF.

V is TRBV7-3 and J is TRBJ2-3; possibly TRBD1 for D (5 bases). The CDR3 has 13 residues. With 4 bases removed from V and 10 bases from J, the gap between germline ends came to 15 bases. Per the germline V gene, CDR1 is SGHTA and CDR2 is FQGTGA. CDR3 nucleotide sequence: TGTGCCAGCAGCTATGACAGCCGAACAGCGCAGTATTTT. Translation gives CASSYDSRTAQYF.

The CDR3 is CASSLLTGSQPQHF. CDR3 DNA: TGTGCCAGCAGTTTATTGACAGGGAGTCAGCCCCAGCATTTT. V is TRBV27 and J is TRBJ1-5; TRBD1 agrees at 7 bases. V shed 1 base, J shed 6 bases, and the junction held 3 bases outside the gene matches. The CDR3 sequence is 14 residues long. Germline V gives CDR1 MNHEY, CDR2 SMNVEV (reference sequence).

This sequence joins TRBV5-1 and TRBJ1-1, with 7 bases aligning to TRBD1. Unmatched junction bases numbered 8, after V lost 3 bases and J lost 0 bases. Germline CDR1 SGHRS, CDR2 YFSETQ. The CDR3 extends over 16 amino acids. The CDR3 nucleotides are TGCGCCAGCAGCTATTTTACAGGGGCGATGAACACTGAAGCTTTCTTT. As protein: CASSYFTGAMNTEAFF. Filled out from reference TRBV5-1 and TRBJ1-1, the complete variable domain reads KAGVTQTPRYLIKTRGQQVTLSCSPISGHRSVSWYQQTPGQGLQFLFEYFSETQRNKGNFPGRFSGRQFSNSRSEMNVSTLELGDSALYLCASSYFTGAMNTEAFFGQGTRLTVV.

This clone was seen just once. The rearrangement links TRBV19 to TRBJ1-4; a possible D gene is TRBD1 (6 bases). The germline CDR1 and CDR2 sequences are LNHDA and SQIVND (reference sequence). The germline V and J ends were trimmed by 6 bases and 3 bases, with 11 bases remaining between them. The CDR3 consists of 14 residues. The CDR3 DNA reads TGTGCCAGTAGGACTGGACAGTCTAATGAAAAACTGTTTTTT. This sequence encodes CASRTGQSNEKLFF.

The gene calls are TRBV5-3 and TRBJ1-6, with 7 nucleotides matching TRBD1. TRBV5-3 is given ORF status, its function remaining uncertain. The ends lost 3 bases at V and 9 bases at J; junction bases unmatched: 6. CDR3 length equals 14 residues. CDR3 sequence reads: CARSSQGDASPLHF. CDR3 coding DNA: TGTGCCAGAAGCTCTCAGGGGGACGCTTCACCCCTCCACTTT.

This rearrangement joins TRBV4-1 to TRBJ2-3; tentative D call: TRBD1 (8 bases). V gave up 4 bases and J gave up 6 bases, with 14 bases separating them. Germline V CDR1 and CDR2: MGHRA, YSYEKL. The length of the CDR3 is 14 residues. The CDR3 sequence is CASSRTGGEDTQYF. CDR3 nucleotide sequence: TGCGCCAGCAGCCGAACAGGGGGGGAGGATACGCAGTATTTT.

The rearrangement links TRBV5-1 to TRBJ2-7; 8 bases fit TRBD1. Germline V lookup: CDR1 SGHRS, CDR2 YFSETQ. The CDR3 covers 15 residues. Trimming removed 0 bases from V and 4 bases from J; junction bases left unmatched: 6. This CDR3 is CASSLAPQGAYEQYF. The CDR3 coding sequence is TGCGCCAGCAGCTTGGCCCCGCAGGGGGCGTACGAGCAGTACTTC.

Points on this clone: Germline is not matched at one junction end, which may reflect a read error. The CDR3 sequence: CSSSSTRDRTPNYGYTF. CDR3 nucleotides: TGTTCCAGCAGCTCAACACGGGACAGGACCCCCAACTATGGCTACACCTTC. The J gene is TRBJ1-2, the V gene TRBV7-9, with 8 bases that match TRBD1. Germline CDR1 and CDR2: SEHNR and FQNEAQ (reference sequence). The CDR3 runs 17 residues.

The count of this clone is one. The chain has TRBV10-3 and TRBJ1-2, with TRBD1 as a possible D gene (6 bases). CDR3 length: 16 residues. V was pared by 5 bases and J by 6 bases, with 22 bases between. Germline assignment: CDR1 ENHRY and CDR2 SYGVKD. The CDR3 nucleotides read TGTGCCATCAGTTCCTTTCGTCAGGGGATGATGGATGGCTACACCTTC. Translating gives CAISSFRQGMMDGYTF.

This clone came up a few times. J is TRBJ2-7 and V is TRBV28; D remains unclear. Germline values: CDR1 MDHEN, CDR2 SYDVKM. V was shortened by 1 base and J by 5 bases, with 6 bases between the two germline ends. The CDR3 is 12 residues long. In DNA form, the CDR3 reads TGTGCCAGCAGTTTATCCGTTAACGAGCAGTACTTC. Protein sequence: CASSLSVNEQYF.

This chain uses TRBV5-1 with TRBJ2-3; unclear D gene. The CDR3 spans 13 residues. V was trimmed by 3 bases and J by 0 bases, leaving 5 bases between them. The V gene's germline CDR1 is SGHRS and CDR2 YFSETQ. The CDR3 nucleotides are TGCGCCAGCAGCTCCTCTAGCACAGATACGCAGTATTTT. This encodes CASSSSSTDTQYF.